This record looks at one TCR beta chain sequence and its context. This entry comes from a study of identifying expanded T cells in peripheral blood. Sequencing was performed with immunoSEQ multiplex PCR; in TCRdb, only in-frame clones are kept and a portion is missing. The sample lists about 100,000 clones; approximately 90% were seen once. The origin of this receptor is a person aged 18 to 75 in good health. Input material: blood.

The DNA for the CDR3 is TGTGCCAGCAGTTTAGAGATCTACTACGAGCAGTACTTC. This translates into CASSLEIYYEQYF. The rearrangement joins TRBV6-5 to TRBJ2-7; D unclear. Germline-derived CDR1 and CDR2 are MNHEY and SVGAGI. V gave up 4 bases and J gave up 3 bases, with 10 bases separating them. The CDR3 is 13 amino acids.